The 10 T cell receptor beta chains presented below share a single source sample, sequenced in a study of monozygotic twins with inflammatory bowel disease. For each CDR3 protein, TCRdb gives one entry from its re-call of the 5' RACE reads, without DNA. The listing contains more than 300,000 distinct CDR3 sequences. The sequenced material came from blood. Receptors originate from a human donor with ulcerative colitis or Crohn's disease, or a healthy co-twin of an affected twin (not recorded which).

CDR3 region: CASSSRRGSGGVYNEQFF. The rearrangement joins TRBV11-2 to TRBJ2-1; with no DNA, the TCRdb D assignment of TRBD2 cannot be verified. The length of the CDR3 is 18 residues. Germline V lookup: CDR1 SGHAT, CDR2 FQNNGV.

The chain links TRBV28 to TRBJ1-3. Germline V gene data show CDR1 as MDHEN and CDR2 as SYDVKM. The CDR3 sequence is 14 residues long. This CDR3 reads CASSRGTVGNTIYF.

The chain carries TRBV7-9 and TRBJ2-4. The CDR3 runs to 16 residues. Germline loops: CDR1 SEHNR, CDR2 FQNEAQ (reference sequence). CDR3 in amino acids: CASSANSYLAKNIQYF.

This chain's CDR3 is CASSLVISGTGRNEQFF. The chain carries TRBV5-1 and TRBJ2-1; TCRdb indicates TRBD1, and absent DNA this call remains unverified. Germline CDR1 reads SGHRS; CDR2 reads YFSETQ. The CDR3 length is 17 residues.

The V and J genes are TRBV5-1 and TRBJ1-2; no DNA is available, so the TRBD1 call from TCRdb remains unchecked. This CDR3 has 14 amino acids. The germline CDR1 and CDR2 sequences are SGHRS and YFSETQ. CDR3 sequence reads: CASSLDPYSVGYTF.

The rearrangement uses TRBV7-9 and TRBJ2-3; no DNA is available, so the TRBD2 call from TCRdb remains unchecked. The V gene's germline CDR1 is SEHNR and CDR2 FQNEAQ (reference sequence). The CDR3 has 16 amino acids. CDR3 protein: CASSRLGGGIIDTQYF.

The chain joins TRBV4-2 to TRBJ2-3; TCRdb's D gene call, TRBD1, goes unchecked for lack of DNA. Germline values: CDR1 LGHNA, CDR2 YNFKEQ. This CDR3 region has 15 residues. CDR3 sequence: CASSGQGAKADTQYF.

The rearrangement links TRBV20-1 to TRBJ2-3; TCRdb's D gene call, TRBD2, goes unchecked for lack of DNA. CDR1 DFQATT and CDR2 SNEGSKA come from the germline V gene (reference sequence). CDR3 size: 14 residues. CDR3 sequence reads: CSARDSGGRNTQYF.

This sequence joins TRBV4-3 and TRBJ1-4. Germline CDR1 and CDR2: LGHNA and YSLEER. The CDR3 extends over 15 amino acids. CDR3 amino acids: CASSRARVGREKLFF.

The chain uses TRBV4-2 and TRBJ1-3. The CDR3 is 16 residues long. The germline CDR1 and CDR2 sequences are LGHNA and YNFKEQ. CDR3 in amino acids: CASSQGTGSSGNTIYF.